The source of this T cell receptor beta chain is a study of shared clonotypes between healthy human individuals. Study-level information: In total, the donors were a couple of women and a few men aged 18 to 49.

Samples left unsorted employed about 100 million PBMCs for genomic DNA. When replicate PCRs were run on unsorted PBMC, they used around 0.3 ug DNA, tens of thousands of T cell genomes. The protocol was immunoSEQ multiplex PCR, while the TCRdb copy is restricted to in-frame clones and leaves out a portion. The sample lists over 400,000 clones, around four fifths seen once, with around 12% in the top ten. CDR1 is MDHEN and CDR2 is SYDVKM in the germline V gene. The V end was cut by 10 bases, the J end by 6 bases, with 10 bases between. The CDR3 loop spans 11 amino acids. V and J are TRBV28 and TRBJ1-5, with D possibly being TRBD1 (6 bases). Specimen: PBMCs. This clonotype was sampled from a woman aged 40-49 years in good health. Some clones in this sample may be carry-over from other donors' samples. CDR3: CATRGGQPQHF. Written as DNA, the CDR3 is TGTGCCACCAGAGGGGGTCAGCCCCAGCATTTT.